By frequency in the sample, the clone carrying this T cell receptor beta chain is medium-sized. The antigen remains unidentified. TCRdb ran MiXCR on the reads and lists one entry per CDR3 protein. The sample carries some 150,000 distinct CDR3 sequences, 20% to 25% recorded once. The CDR3 runs 14 residues. Trimming took off 2 bases at V and 1 base at J, with 8 bases between the two ends. Looked up from germline, CDR1 is SGHVS and CDR2 is FQNEAQ. The data are from a study of T cell repertoires in cytomegalovirus infection. Study-level background: Matching HLA type, along with CMV infection, was indicated by public TCR beta signatures. Study-level results: People with CMV and the relevant HLA were identified by cumulative public TCR beta family frequency. CMV-specific TCR beta clonotypes restricted by HLA-C were the ones dominating the ex vivo response.

The sequenced sample was PBMCs. The chain is built from TRBV7-8 and TRBJ2-5, with D unresolved. The source is a human donor in good health (CMV status not recorded). Some clones in this sample may be carry-over from other donors' samples. The CDR3 DNA is TGTGCCAGCAGCTTAACCGCTTTCCAAGAGACCCAGTACTTC. It translates to CASSLTAFQETQYF.